This T cell receptor (beta chain) originates from a study of T cells in localized non-small cell lung cancer. On this clone: Its antigen is still unknown.

Findings of the study overall: A denser population of T cells in blood accompanied longer overall survival. Tumor showed lower T cell clonality than uninvolved adjacent lung, where it was highest.

Here immunoSEQ multiplex PCR was the method, and the copy in TCRdb shows in-frame clones only, minus some. Of over 40,000 clones in the sample, 80% to 85% are singletons; the top ten hold roughly 17%. The receptor comes from a man aged 35 to 69 with stage III lung adenocarcinoma. This material consisted of peripheral blood mononuclear cells, taken before any cancer treatment.

CDR3 sequence reads: CASSMDSHDSGANVLTF. The CDR3 DNA reads as TGCGCCAGCAGTATGGACAGCCACGACTCTGGGGCCAACGTCCTGACTTTC. The chain has TRBV10-1 and TRBJ2-6; D may be TRBD1 (6 bases). V lost 5 bases and J lost 0, with 14 bases in between. There are 17 residues in the CDR3. Germline V CDR1 and CDR2: WNHNN, SYGVQD (reference sequence).